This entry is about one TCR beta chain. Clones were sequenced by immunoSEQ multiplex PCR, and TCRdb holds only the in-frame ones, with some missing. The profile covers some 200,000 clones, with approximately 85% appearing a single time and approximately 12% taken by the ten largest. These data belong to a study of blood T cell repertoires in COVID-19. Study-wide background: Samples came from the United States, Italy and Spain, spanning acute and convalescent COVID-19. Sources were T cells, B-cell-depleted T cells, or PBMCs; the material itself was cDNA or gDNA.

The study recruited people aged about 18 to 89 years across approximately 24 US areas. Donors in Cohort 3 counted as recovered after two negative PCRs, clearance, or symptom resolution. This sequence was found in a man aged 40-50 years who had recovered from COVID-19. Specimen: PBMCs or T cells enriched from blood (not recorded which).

Here the CDR3 reads CASSGVDSSNYGYTF. Here the CDR3 DNA reads TGTGCCAGCAGTGGGGTGGACAGCTCTAACTATGGCTACACCTTC. V gene TRBV27 combines with J gene TRBJ1-2, with D possibly TRBD1 on 6 matching bases. Trimming took 5 bases from V and 0 from J, leaving 13 bases between them. CDR3 length equals 15 residues. CDR1 and CDR2 (germline): MNHEY, SMNVEV (reference sequence).